This T cell receptor beta chain appears in the sequencing data of a study of cytomegalovirus exposure and HLA in healthy donors. Study-level findings and limits: There were some V segments, including TRBV6-2 and TRBV6-3, excluded as indistinguishable.

V lost 5 bases and J 6 bases, leaving 12 bases between the germline ends. CDR1 and CDR2 from the germline V gene are SGHTA and FQGNSA. This CDR3 comprises 13 residues. This clone was seen a few times. What it binds is not known. Primers: 60 Vbeta forward and 13 Jbeta reverse. Some clones are missing from TCRdb's copy, which holds only in-frame ones; the method was immunoSEQ multiplex PCR. The table shows 55,000 to 90,000 clones, with roughly 79% occurring only once. This chain connects TRBV7-2 to TRBJ2-3, with D unresolved. The source is a man aged 45-65 years in good health and CMV-seronegative. The specimen sequenced was PBMCs. CDR3 sequence: CASSRHSRDTQYF. As DNA, the CDR3 is TGTGCCAGCAGCCGCCACTCTAGGGATACGCAGTATTTT.